This T cell receptor (beta chain) is from a study of cytomegalovirus exposure and HLA in healthy donors. The primer mix had 60 Vbeta and 13 Jbeta primers. Assay used: immunoSEQ multiplex PCR; TCRdb lists only in-frame clones, some missing. Counted here are roughly 130,000 clones, 75% to 85% occurring once; the ten biggest clones make up 1%. The CDR3 covers 17 residues. Germline V gene lookup returns CDR1 MGHRA and CDR2 YSYEKL. V lost 6 bases and J lost 5, with 25 bases in between. This receptor was obtained from a man aged 35 to 55 in good health and CMV-seronegative. The sequencing sample was made of PBMCs. The chain recombines TRBV4-1 with TRBJ1-2; D remains ambiguous. The CDR3 region is CASSVGGLRSYQYGYTF. Here the CDR3 DNA reads TGCGCCAGCAGTGTGGGAGGGCTCCGCTCTTACCAGTATGGCTACACCTTC.